This T cell receptor (beta chain) was found in a study of lymphopenia after photon versus proton radiotherapy. The germline gives CDR1 GTSNPN, CDR2 SVGIG (reference sequence). V was pared by 1 base and J by 4 bases, with 11 bases between. The CDR3 is made up of 14 amino acids. Profiled with immunoSEQ multiplex PCR; TCRdb holds only in-frame clones, not every one. The sample comprises 50,000 to 70,000 clones, about 90% of which are singletons, and around 13% rests with the top ten. This clonotype originated in a man aged 80 or over with esophageal cancer. Material: peripheral blood, obtained from a patient treated with proton-based radiotherapy. The chain joins TRBV30 to TRBJ1-5; no firm D call. The CDR3 region has the DNA TGTGCCTGGAGTGCAGTGGAACTTAATCAGCCCCAGCATTTT. It yields the protein CAWSAVELNQPQHF.